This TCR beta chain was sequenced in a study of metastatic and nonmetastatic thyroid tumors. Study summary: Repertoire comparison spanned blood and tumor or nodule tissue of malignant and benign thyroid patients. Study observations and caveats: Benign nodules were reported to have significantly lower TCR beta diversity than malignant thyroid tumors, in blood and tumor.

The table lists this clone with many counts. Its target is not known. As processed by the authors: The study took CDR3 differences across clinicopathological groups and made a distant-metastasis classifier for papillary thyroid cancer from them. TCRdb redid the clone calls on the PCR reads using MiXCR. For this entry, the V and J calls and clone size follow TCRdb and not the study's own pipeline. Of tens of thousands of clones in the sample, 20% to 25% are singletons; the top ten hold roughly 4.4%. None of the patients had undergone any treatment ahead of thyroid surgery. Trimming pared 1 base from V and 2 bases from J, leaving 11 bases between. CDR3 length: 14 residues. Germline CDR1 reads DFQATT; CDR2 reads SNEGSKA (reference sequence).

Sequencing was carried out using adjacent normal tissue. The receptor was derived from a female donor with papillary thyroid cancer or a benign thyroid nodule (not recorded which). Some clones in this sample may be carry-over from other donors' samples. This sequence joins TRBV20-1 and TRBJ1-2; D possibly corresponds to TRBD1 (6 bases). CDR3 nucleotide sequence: TGCAGTGCTAGAGCCGGGACACAAAACTATGGCTACACCTTC. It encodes CSARAGTQNYGYTF.